The TCR beta chain described here comes from a study of CD8 T cells in Susac syndrome. Random hexamers were used to reverse transcribe the RNA input (about 0.45 to 1 ug). TCRdb redid the calling of the immunoSEQ multiplex PCR reads with MiXCR, one entry per CDR3 protein. Of 300,000 or so distinct CDR3 sequences listed, about 91% are singletons. From germline, CDR1 is KGHSH and CDR2 LQKENI. The CDR3 loop spans 15 amino acids. V gave up 3 bases and J gave up 6 bases; unmatched junction bases: 4. A single count supports this clonotype. The V and J genes are TRBV18 and TRBJ1-4, with TRBD1 matching 10 bases. The source is a human donor with multiple sclerosis. What was sequenced was CD4+ T cells from PBMCs. The CDR3 coding sequence is TGTGCCAGCTCACCCTTCGGACAGGGGGATGAAAAACTGTTTTTT. Protein product: CASSPFGQGDEKLFF.